The 15 T cell receptor beta chains below come from one sample, sequenced in a study of naive and memory T cell subsets listed by TCRdb under 2017. Libraries came from UMI-ligation and nested PCR. The data were produced on an Illumina MiSeq. To cover both TRBC1 and TRBC2, the beta constant-region primer consisted of an equimolar mix of two oligonucleotides. TCRdb reanalyzed the raw reads on its own, using fastp at Q25 for trimming and MiXCR for clone calling, and kept in-frame beta chains. For every CDR3 protein sequence, its rows merge into one entry that carries the most common genes and DNA. In this sample the table shows around 40,000 distinct CDR3 sequences, 10% to 15% of which occur a single time. The ten largest clones take up around 20% of the sample. Sequenced input: effector memory CD4+ T cells from blood. What this sample's cell subset or site label stands for: effector memory, CD45RA- CD27-. These receptors originate from a human donor in good health.

This clonotype was seen at least ten times. The gene calls are TRBV28 and TRBJ2-1; D call uncertain. The CDR3 is made up of 14 amino acids. Trimming stripped 2 bases from V and 3 bases from J, with 8 bases between. Germline V gene sequence: CDR1 MDHEN, CDR2 SYDVKM. The CDR3 region has the DNA TGTGCCAGCAGTTTAATGGGGTTCTACAATGAGCAGTTCTTC. Amino acid sequence: CASSLMGFYNEQFF.

At least ten counts were recorded for this clonotype. The rearrangement links TRBV3-1 to TRBJ2-3, with 11 bases matching TRBD2. This CDR3 spans 17 amino acids. CDR1 and CDR2 from the germline V gene are LGHDT and YNNKEL (reference sequence). V lost 4 bases, J lost 4 bases, and 10 bases stayed unmatched. The CDR3 bases are TGTGCCAGCAGCCCCTCCCAACTAGCGGGAGTCCCAGATACGCAGTATTTT. This gives the protein CASSPSQLAGVPDTQYF.

This clonotype has just a few counts. The V call is TRBV12-3 or TRBV12-4, the J call TRBJ1-5; 9 bases match TRBD1. CDR3 length: 15 amino acids. With V trimmed by 3 bases and J by 7 bases, 7 bases remained unmatched. The DNA for the CDR3 is TGTGCCAGCAGTTTTTATGGGGACAGGGAGCAGCCCCAGCATTTT. It is translated as CASSFYGDREQPQHF.

A few counts support this clonotype. This CDR3 is CASSSAGGDSPLHF. The CDR3 nucleotides are TGTGCCAGCAGCTCCGCAGGGGGGGATTCACCCCTCCACTTT. The chain recombines TRBV6-5 with TRBJ1-6; the match to TRBD1 covers 7 bases. In germline, CDR1 is MNHEY, CDR2 SVGAGI. After removal of 6 bases from V and 8 bases from J, the junction contained 7 bases not matched to a gene. The CDR3 loop spans 14 amino acids.

The rearrangement links TRBV10-2 to TRBJ2-3; 11 nucleotides agree with TRBD2. Germline CDR1 is WSHSY and CDR2 is SAAADI. The CDR3 runs to 18 residues. The V and J ends lost 0 bases and 2 bases, in that order; junction bases with no gene match: 7. The CDR3 loop is CASSESLSGRGLTDTQYF. The DNA for the CDR3 is TGCGCCAGCAGTGAGTCCCTTAGCGGGAGGGGACTCACAGATACGCAGTATTTT.

The rearrangement uses TRBV20-1 and TRBJ2-1; 8 bases line up with TRBD2. The V gene's germline CDR1 is DFQATT and CDR2 SNEGSKA (reference sequence). The length of the CDR3 is 14 residues. J gave up 0 bases and V 4 bases, and 2 bases lay outside the gene matches. The CDR3 here is CSAIAGSSYNEQFF. The CDR3 DNA sequence: TGCAGTGCTATAGCGGGAAGCTCCTACAATGAGCAGTTCTTC.

This clonotype occurred many times. V and J are TRBV20-1 and TRBJ2-7; D may be TRBD1 (6 bases). Trimming shortened V by 5 bases and J by 7 bases, and 12 bases separated the two germline ends. This CDR3 region has 11 residues. Germline CDR1 DFQATT, CDR2 SNEGSKA (reference sequence). The CDR3 reads CSAWGLGEQYF. The CDR3, as DNA: TGCAGTGCTTGGGGGCTGGGGGAGCAGTACTTC.

V and J are TRBV2 and TRBJ1-4; 9 nucleotides line up with TRBD1. The length of the CDR3 is 15 residues. CDR1 and CDR2 (germline): SNHLY, FYNNEI. Unmatched junction bases numbered 8, after V lost 4 bases and J lost 8 bases. CDR3 amino acids: CASSVGQGQVEKLFF. The CDR3 bases are TGTGCCAGCAGTGTGGGACAGGGCCAAGTCGAAAAACTGTTTTTT.

This chain joins TRBV10-3 and TRBJ2-1; 13 positions agree with TRBD2. The CDR3 has 15 amino acids. The ends lost 7 bases at V and 6 bases at J; junction bases unmatched: 6. Germline CDR1 and CDR2: ENHRY and SYGVKD. CDR3 coding DNA: TGTGCCATCAATAAACTAGCGGGAGGGCCCAATGAGCAGTTCTTC. Amino acids: CAINKLAGGPNEQFF.

The chain uses TRBV5-6 and TRBJ1-1; D remains ambiguous. V lost 4 bases to trimming and J lost 2 bases, with 9 bases between them. Per the germline V gene, CDR1 is SGHDT and CDR2 is YYEEEE. CDR3 length: 13 residues. CDR3 amino acids: CASSVFSNTEAFF. CDR3 bases: TGTGCCAGCAGCGTATTCAGTAACACTGAAGCTTTCTTT. Drawing the rest from reference TRBV5-6 and TRBJ1-1, the complete variable domain is DAGVTQSPTHLIKTRGQQVTLRCSPKSGHDTVSWYQQALGQGPQFIFQYYEEEERQRGNFPDRFSGHQFPNYSSELNVNALLLGDSALYLCASSVFSNTEAFFGQGTRLTVV.

This clonotype was picked up a small number of times. This sequence joins TRBV20-1 and TRBJ2-4; D not resolved. Between the trimmed V and J ends, which lost 3 bases and 0 bases, there was a span of 18 bases. The CDR3 runs 17 residues. Germline CDR1 and CDR2: DFQATT and SNEGSKA (reference sequence). CDR3 in DNA: TGCAGTGCTAGTTCTGGACCCTTAGCCTTAGCCAAAAACATTCAGTACTTC. Residues: CSASSGPLALAKNIQYF.

This clonotype occurred a few times. The chain joins TRBV20-1 to TRBJ1-1, with TRBD1 matching 7 bases. CDR1 and CDR2 (germline): DFQATT, SNEGSKA (reference sequence). The CDR3 is made up of 19 amino acids. V dropped 2 bases and J dropped 4; count of bases not matched to a gene: 22. CDR3 coding DNA: TGCAGTGCTAGACCCCAGGGGGGATCCACTGAAGCGGGATCCACTGAAGCTTTCTTT. Translated, it gives CSARPQGGSTEAGSTEAFF.

The CDR3 DNA sequence: TGCAGTGCCCCACAGGGGGGTGATTTCACCGGGGAGCTGTTTTTT. Protein product: CSAPQGGDFTGELFF. The rearrangement joins TRBV20-1 to TRBJ2-2, with TRBD1 matching 8 bases. Per germline, CDR1 DFQATT and CDR2 SNEGSKA (reference sequence). The CDR3 loop spans 15 amino acids. Trimming cost V 6 bases and J 4 bases; bases outside gene matches: 10.

This clonotype was observed a few times. The V and J genes are TRBV28 and TRBJ2-5; D ambiguous. Deletions cut 7 bases from V and 5 bases from J, with 11 bases between. Germline lookup yields CDR1 MDHEN and CDR2 SYDVKM. The CDR3 has 12 residues. CDR3 region: CASTKSVETQYF. The CDR3 DNA follows: TGTGCCAGCACCAAGTCGGTGGAGACCCAGTACTTC.

This clonotype was counted a few times. The rearrangement joins TRBV5-1 to TRBJ2-7, with 9 bases identical to TRBD1. Germline V CDR1 and CDR2: SGHRS, YFSETQ. There are 14 residues in the CDR3. J gave up 5 bases and V 4 bases, and 7 bases lay outside the gene matches. CDR3 sequence reads: CASSLTGGQDEQYF. DNA for the CDR3: TGCGCCAGCAGCCTCACAGGGGGCCAGGACGAGCAGTACTTC.